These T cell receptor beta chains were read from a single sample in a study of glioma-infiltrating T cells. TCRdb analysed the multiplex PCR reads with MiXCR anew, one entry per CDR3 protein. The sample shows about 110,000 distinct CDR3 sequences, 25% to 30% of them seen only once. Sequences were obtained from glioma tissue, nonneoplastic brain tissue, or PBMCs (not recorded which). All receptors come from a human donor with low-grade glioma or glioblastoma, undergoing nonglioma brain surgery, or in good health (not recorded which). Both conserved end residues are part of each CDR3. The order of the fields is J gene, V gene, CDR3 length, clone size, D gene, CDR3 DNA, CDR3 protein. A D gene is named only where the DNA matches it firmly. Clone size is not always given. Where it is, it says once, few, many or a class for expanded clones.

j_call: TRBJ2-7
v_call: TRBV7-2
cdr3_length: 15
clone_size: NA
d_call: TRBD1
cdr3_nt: TGTGACAGCAGCCCCGGGCAGGGGGCGTACAATGAGCAGTACTTC
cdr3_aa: CDSSPGQGAYNEQYF

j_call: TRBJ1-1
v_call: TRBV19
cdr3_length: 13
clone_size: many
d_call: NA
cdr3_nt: TGTGCCCTCGGAGGCCAGGTCGGCGCTGAAGCTTTCTTT
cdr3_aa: CALGGQVGAEAFF

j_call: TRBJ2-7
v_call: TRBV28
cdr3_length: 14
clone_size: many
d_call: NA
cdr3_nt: TGTGCCAGCAGTACCAGTTCGGGGCTGAGCGAGCAGTACTTC
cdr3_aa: CASSTSSGLSEQYF

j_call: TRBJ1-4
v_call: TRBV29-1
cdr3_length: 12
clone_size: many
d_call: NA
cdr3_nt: TGCAGCGGAGGACAGTTTAATGAAAAACTGTTTTTT
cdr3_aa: CSGGQFNEKLFF

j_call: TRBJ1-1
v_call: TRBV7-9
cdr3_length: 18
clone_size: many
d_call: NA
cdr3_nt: TGTGCCAGCAGCTTAGTAGGGAGGACTTCGTTCATGAACACTGAAGCTTTCTTT
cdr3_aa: CASSLVGRTSFMNTEAFF

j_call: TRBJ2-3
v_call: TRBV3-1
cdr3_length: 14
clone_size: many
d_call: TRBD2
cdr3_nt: TGTGCCAGCAAAGACGGGGGGGGTTTAGATACGCAGTATTTT
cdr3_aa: CASKDGGGLDTQYF

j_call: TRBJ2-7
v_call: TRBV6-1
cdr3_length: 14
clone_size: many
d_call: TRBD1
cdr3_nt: TGTGCCAGCAAAAGACAGGGGACCGGCTACGAGCAGTACTTC
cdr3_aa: CASKRQGTGYEQYF

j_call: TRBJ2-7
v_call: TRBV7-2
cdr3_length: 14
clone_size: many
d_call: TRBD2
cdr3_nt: TGTGCCAGCAGGTCTAGCGGGAGCTCCTACGAGCAGTACTTC
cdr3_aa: CASRSSGSSYEQYF

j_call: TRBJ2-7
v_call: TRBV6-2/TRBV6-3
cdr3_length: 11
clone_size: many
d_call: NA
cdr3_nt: TGTGCCAGCAGTTACGCGTACGAGCAGTACTTC
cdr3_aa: CASSYAYEQYF

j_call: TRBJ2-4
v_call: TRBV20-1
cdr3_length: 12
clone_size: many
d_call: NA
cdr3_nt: TGCAGTGCAAGTGGGGGGTGGAACATTCAGTACTTC
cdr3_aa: CSASGGWNIQYF

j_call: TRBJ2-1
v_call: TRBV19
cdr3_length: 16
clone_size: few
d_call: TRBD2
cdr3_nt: TGTGCCAGTAGTTCTCAACTAGCGGGAGTAGACAATGAGCAGTTCTTC
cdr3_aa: CASSSQLAGVDNEQFF

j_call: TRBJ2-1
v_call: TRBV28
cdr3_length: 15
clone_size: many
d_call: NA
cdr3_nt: TGTGCCAGCAGTCGTAGCGATAGCTCCTACAATGAGCAGTTCTTC
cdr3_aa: CASSRSDSSYNEQFF

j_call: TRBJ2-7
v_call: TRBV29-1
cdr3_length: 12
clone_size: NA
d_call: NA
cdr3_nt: TGCAGCGTTGAGGAATTGGGCTACGAGCAGTACTTC
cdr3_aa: CSVEELGYEQYF

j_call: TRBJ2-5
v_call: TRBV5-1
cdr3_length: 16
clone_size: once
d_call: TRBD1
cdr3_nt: TGCGCCAGCAGCTCCGTTGGGACAGGGGGCAAAGAGACCCAGTACTTC
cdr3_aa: CASSSVGTGGKETQYF

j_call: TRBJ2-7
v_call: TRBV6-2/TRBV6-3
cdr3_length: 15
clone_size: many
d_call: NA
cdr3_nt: TGTGCCAGCAGCCGACCGGGGGGCAAGACCTACGAGCAGTACTTC
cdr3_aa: CASSRPGGKTYEQYF

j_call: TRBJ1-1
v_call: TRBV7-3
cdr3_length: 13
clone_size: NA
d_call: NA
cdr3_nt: TGTGCCAGCAGGTCCCGTATGAGCACTGAAGCTTTCTTT
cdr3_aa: CASRSRMSTEAFF

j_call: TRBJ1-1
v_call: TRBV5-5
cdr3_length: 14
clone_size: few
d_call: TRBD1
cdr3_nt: TGTGCCAGCAGCTCGGCCGGGACAGTCACTGAAGCTTTCTTT
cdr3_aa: CASSSAGTVTEAFF

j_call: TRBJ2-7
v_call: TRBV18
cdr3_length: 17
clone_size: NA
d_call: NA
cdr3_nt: TGTGCCAGCTCACCGACCAATGACAGCCCGTTCTCCTACGAGCAGTACTTC
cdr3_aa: CASSPTNDSPFSYEQYF

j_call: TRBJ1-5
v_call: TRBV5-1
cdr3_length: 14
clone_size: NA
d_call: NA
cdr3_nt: TGCGCCAGCAGCTCAGCTTGGGGCAATCAGCCCCAGCATTTT
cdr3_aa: CASSSAWGNQPQHF

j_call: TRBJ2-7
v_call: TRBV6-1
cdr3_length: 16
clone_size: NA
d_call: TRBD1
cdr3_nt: TGTGCCAGCAGTCGGACAGGGACAATGAGCTCCTACGAGCAGTACTTC
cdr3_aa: CASSRTGTMSSYEQYF

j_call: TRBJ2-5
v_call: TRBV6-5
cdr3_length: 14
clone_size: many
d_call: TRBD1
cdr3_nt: TGTGCCAGCAGTTACCGAACAGGGGGAGAGACCCAGTACTTC
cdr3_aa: CASSYRTGGETQYF

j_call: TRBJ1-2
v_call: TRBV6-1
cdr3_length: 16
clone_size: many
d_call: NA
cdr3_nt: TGTGCCAGCAGGGGAGAGGGACTTCGAGTCAAGGATGGCTACACCTTC
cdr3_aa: CASRGEGLRVKDGYTF

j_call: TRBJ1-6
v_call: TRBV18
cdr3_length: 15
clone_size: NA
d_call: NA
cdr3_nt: TGTGCCAGCTCATCAGAGAGCCAGTTGTATTCACACCTCCACTTT
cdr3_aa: CASSSESQLYSHLHF

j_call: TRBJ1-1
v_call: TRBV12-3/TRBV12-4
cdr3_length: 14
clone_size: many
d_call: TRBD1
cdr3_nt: TGTGCCAGCAGCCGGGGACAGGGGACGGCTGAAGCTTTCTTT
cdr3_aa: CASSRGQGTAEAFF

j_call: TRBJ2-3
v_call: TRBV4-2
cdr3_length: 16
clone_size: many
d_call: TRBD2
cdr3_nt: TGTGCCAGCAGCCTCCTGCCTGGGGGGGTTACAGATACGCAGTATTTT
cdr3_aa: CASSLLPGGVTDTQYF

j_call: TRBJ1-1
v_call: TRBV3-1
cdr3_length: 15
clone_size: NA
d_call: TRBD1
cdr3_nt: TGTGCCAGCAGCTCGGGACAGGGACAGAAAACTGAAGCTTTCTTT
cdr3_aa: CASSSGQGQKTEAFF

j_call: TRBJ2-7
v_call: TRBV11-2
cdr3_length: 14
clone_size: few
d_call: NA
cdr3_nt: TGTGCCAGCAGCTCGGGTTGGATGGGTGACGAGCAGTACTTC
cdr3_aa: CASSSGWMGDEQYF

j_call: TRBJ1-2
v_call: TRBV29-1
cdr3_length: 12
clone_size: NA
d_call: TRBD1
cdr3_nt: TGCAGCGAGGTGGAGGGGGCGGGGGGCTACACCTTC
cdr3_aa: CSEVEGAGGYTF

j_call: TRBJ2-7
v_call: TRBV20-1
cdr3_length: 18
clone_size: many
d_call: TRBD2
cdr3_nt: TGCAGTGCTCTTCTTAGTGGACTAGCGGGAGTAGTCGCCTACGAGCAGTACTTC
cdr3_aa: CSALLSGLAGVVAYEQYF

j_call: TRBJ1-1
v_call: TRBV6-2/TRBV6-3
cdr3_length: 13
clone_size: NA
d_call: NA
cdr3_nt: TGTGCCAGCAGTCGCCAGGGAACCACTGAAGAGTTCTTT
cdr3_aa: CASSRQGTTEEFF

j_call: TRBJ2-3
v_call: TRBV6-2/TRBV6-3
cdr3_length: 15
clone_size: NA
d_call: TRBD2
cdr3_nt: TGTGCCAGCAGTTTTCGCGGGGGGGCTAGAGATAGGCAGTATTTT
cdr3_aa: CASSFRGGARDRQYF

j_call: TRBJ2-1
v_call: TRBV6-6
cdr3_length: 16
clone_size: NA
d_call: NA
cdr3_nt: TGTGCCAGCAGTCACAGAACAGGGTTCCGACAGGATGAGCAGTTCTTC
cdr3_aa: CASSHRTGFRQDEQFF

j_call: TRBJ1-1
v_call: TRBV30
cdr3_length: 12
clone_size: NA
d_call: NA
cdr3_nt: TGTGCCTGGAGTGTCACGAACACTGAAGCTTTCTTT
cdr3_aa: CAWSVTNTEAFF

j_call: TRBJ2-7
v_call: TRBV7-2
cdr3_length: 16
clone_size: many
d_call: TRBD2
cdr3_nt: TGTGCCAGCAGCTTACGACAGCGGGGTCCTACCTACGAGCAGTACTTC
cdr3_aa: CASSLRQRGPTYEQYF

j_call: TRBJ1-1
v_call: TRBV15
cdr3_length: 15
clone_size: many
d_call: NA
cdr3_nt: TGTGCCACCAGCAGAGACGGGAGACTGGGGACTGAAGCTTTCTTT
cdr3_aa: CATSRDGRLGTEAFF

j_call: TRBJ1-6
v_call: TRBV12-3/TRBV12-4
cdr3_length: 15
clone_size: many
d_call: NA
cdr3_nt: TGTGCCAGCAGTTTAGCGCTAAAGAGTACAGGGACCCTCCACTTT
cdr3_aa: CASSLALKSTGTLHF

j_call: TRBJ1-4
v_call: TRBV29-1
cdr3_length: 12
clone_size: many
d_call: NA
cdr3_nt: TGCAGCGTTGGGTGGACTAATGAAAAACTGTTTTTT
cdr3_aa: CSVGWTNEKLFF

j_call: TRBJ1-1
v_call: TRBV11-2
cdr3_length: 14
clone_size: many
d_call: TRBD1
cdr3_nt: TGTGCCACCAGGGGGTCCTGGCGGGGCACTGAAGCTTTCTTT
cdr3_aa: CATRGSWRGTEAFF

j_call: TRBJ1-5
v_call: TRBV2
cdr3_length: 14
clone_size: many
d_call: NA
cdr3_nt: TGTGCCAGCAGTGCACAGGTAAGGAATCAGCCCCAGCATTTT
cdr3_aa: CASSAQVRNQPQHF

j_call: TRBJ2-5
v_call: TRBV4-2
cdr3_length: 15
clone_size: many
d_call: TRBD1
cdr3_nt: TGTGCCAGCAGCCAAGATTTGACAGGGGAAGAGACCCAGTACTTC
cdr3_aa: CASSQDLTGEETQYF

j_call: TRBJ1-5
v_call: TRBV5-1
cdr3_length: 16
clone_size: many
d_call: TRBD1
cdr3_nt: TGCGCCAGCAGCTTGAACCCGGGACAGGGGAATCAGCCCCAGCATTTT
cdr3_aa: CASSLNPGQGNQPQHF